Following are 20 T cell receptor beta chains from one sample sequenced in a study of blood T cell repertoires in COVID-19. Assay used: immunoSEQ multiplex PCR; TCRdb lists only in-frame clones, some missing. Of around 300,000 clones in the sample, approximately 92% were seen once. Sequenced input: PBMCs or T cells enriched from blood (not recorded which). These receptors were collected from a woman under 40 who had recovered from COVID-19.

The chain is built from TRBV21-1 and TRBJ1-4; the D call of TRBD1 is as the table states it, not checked on the DNA. TRBV21-1 is a pseudogene locus. The CDR3 loop spans 17 amino acids. This CDR3 is CASSKGSWGLGDEKLFF. Here the CDR3 DNA reads TGTGCCAGCAGCAAAGGAAGTTGGGGGCTGGGGGATGAAAAACTGTTTTTT.

The genes are TRBV11-2 and TRBJ1-2; 7 nucleotides match TRBD1. Looked up from germline, CDR1 is SGHAT and CDR2 is FQNNGV. With 6 bases clipped from V and 10 bases from J, the junction kept 8 bases outside the gene matches. This CDR3 is built from 12 residues. The CDR3 loop is CASSFNTGDYTF. The CDR3 DNA is TGTGCCAGCAGTTTTAACACAGGGGACTACACCTTC.

J is TRBJ2-1 and V is TRBV7-2, with D perhaps TRBD2 (6 bases). The CDR3 spans 13 residues. The germline V and J ends were trimmed by 6 bases and 5 bases, with 11 bases remaining between them. Germline CDR1 is SGHTA and CDR2 is FQGNSA. The CDR3 DNA sequence: TGTGCCAGCAGGATTGGACTAAACAATGAGCAGTTCTTC. Protein: CASRIGLNNEQFF.

The rearrangement uses TRBV3-1 (or the pseudogene TRBV3-2) and TRBJ2-7, with TRBD2 matching 8 bases. This CDR3 region has 13 residues. V lost 1 base to trimming and J lost 4 bases; unmatched junction nucleotides: 0. The germline gives CDR1 LGHDT, CDR2 YNNKEL (reference sequence). CDR3 nucleotide sequence: TGTGCCAGCAGCCAAGTAGCGGGGTACGAGCAGTACTTC. Protein product: CASSQVAGYEQYF.

This clone was recorded only once. Here the CDR3 reads CASSQEGLAATEAFF. DNA for the CDR3: TGTGCCAGCAGCCAAGAGGGGCTGGCTGCCACTGAAGCTTTCTTT. The gene calls are TRBV3-1 (or the pseudogene TRBV3-2) and TRBJ1-1, with D tentatively TRBD1 (5 bases). Germline V gives CDR1 LGHDT, CDR2 YNNKEL (reference sequence). Trimming stripped 0 bases from V and 4 bases from J, with 12 bases between. The CDR3 is made up of 15 amino acids.

CDR3 coding DNA: TGTGCCAGCAGCCGTACAGGGGAGGGCACAGATACGCAGTATTTT. Translation: CASSRTGEGTDTQYF. The chain recombines TRBV7-9 with TRBJ2-3; TRBD1 might be the D (7 bases). V lost 5 bases and J 1 base, leaving 13 bases between the germline ends. Germline V gene data show CDR1 as SEHNR and CDR2 as FQNEAQ (reference sequence). The CDR3 length is 15 residues.

The chain has TRBV9 and TRBJ2-3; possibly TRBD2 for D (5 bases). The length of the CDR3 is 14 residues. Germline V gene lookup returns CDR1 SGDLS and CDR2 YYNGEE. V dropped 3 bases and J dropped 6 bases, with 14 bases sitting between them. The DNA of the CDR3 is TGTGCCAGCAGCGCCGGGGAGTTGGCGGATACGCAGTATTTT. Amino acid sequence: CASSAGELADTQYF.

This clone appeared once. The chain employs TRBV3-1 (or the pseudogene TRBV3-2) and TRBJ2-1, with TRBD2 matching over 11 bases. This CDR3 has 13 residues. Per the germline V gene, CDR1 is LGHDT and CDR2 is YNNKEL (reference sequence). J lost 4 bases, V lost 8 bases, and 1 base had no gene match. For the CDR3, the DNA is TGTGCCAGCGGGACTAGCGGATACAATGAGCAGTTCTTC. Its translation: CASGTSGYNEQFF.

A single count supports this clone. The chain couples TRBV5-1 to TRBJ1-6; TRBD1 aligns across 12 bases. The CDR3 extends over 15 amino acids. The V segment lost 3 bases and the J segment 7 bases; nucleotides outside the gene matches: 2. CDR1 and CDR2 from the germline V gene are SGHRS and YFSETQ. CDR3 amino acids: CASSSGTGGNSPLHF. CDR3 bases: TGCGCCAGCAGCTCCGGGACAGGGGGCAATTCACCCCTCCACTTT.

This clone came up a few times. This sequence joins TRBV28 and TRBJ1-1, with TRBD1 as a possible D gene (5 bases). Deletions cut 6 bases from V and 0 bases from J, with 8 bases between. The CDR3 has 13 residues. Germline V gene lookup returns CDR1 MDHEN and CDR2 SYDVKM. The CDR3 DNA follows: TGTGCCAGCAGACCGACAGTGAACACTGAAGCTTTCTTT. It encodes CASRPTVNTEAFF.

This rearrangement joins TRBV11-2 to TRBJ1-2, with D unclear. Trimming took off 5 bases at V and 6 bases at J, with 13 bases between the two ends. Germline V gene sequence: CDR1 SGHAT, CDR2 FQNNGV. The CDR3 consists of 13 residues. The CDR3 region is CASSKTVGDGYTF. CDR3 sequence (DNA): TGTGCCAGCAGCAAGACCGTCGGAGATGGCTACACCTTC.

CDR3 in DNA: TGTGCCAGCTCACCCCCCTCAGGGAAACAGCCCCAGCATTTT. It codes for CASSPPSGKQPQHF. This sequence joins TRBV18 and TRBJ1-5; a possible D gene is TRBD1 (5 bases). CDR1 is KGHSH and CDR2 is LQKENI in the germline V gene. The CDR3 has 14 residues. The V end lost 3 bases, the J end lost 7 bases, and 13 bases lay between the germline ends.

The gene calls are TRBV19 and TRBJ2-2, with TRBD1 identical over 7 bases. The trim removed 10 bases at V and 2 bases at J, leaving 7 bases unmatched. The CDR3 is 14 amino acids. Looked up from germline, CDR1 is LNHDA and CDR2 is SQIVND (reference sequence). The CDR3 region is CATKGASNTGELFF. DNA for the CDR3: TGTGCCACTAAGGGGGCGTCTAACACCGGGGAGCTGTTTTTT.

The chain combines TRBV11-2 with TRBJ2-3; D may be TRBD1 (6 bases). Trimming left V 1 base short and J 8 bases short, with 19 bases between. CDR1 SGHAT and CDR2 FQNNGV come from the germline V gene. This CDR3 has 16 amino acids. The CDR3 loop is CASSLGRGPAVGTQYF. The CDR3 DNA sequence: TGTGCCAGCAGCTTAGGCAGGGGCCCCGCCGTGGGTACGCAGTATTTT.

The chain employs TRBV19 and TRBJ2-2; D not resolved. Per the germline V gene, CDR1 is LNHDA and CDR2 is SQIVND (reference sequence). The length of the CDR3 is 14 residues. The V and J ends lost 7 bases and 0 bases respectively, with 9 bases between them. CDR3 sequence: CASNLNSNTGELFF. CDR3 bases: TGTGCCAGTAACCTGAACTCGAACACCGGGGAGCTGTTTTTT.

This rearrangement joins TRBV28 to TRBJ2-1, with 11 positions matching TRBD2. The germline gives CDR1 MDHEN, CDR2 SYDVKM. The ends lost 5 bases at V and 6 bases at J; junction bases unmatched: 9. This CDR3 region has 16 residues. CDR3: CASSGTGTSGRNEQFF. The CDR3 DNA reads as TGTGCCAGCAGTGGAACCGGGACTAGCGGCCGCAATGAGCAGTTCTTC.

The chain has TRBV19 and TRBJ1-2; 8 nucleotides agree with TRBD1. CDR1 and CDR2 (germline): LNHDA, SQIVND (reference sequence). The CDR3 has 15 amino acids. V was pared by 3 bases and J by 0 bases, with 3 bases of the junction left unmatched. As DNA, the CDR3 is TGTGCCAGTAGTATTAGGGACAGGACTAACTATGGCTACACCTTC. Its protein is CASSIRDRTNYGYTF.

The CDR3 protein is CASSQTARPTYEQYF. Written as DNA, the CDR3 is TGTGCCAGCAGCCAGACAGCGCGCCCGACCTACGAGCAGTACTTC. V usage is TRBV3-1 (or the pseudogene TRBV3-2) and J usage is TRBJ2-7; D might be TRBD1 (5 bases). From germline, CDR1 is LGHDT and CDR2 YNNKEL (reference sequence). Trimming removed 3 bases from V and 2 bases from J, with 14 bases in between. This CDR3 has 15 amino acids.

This clone was seen a single time. The chain carries TRBV27 and TRBJ1-1; weak D call: TRBD1 (5 bases). Trimming took off 8 bases at V and 2 bases at J, with 12 bases between the two ends. Per the germline V gene, CDR1 is MNHEY and CDR2 is SMNVEV (reference sequence). The CDR3 extends over 13 amino acids. The CDR3 region has the DNA TGTGCCAGCGTGAAAAGGGGTAACACTGAAGCTTTCTTT. It translates to CASVKRGNTEAFF.

The chain couples TRBV21-1 to TRBJ1-1; TRBD1, the table's D call, lacks a check against the DNA. TRBV21-1 is marked as a pseudogene. The CDR3 is made up of 18 amino acids. This CDR3 reads CASSKAEPRTGVNTEAFF. The CDR3 region has the DNA TGTGCCAGCAGCAAAGCTGAACCCCGGACAGGGGTGAACACTGAAGCTTTCTTT.